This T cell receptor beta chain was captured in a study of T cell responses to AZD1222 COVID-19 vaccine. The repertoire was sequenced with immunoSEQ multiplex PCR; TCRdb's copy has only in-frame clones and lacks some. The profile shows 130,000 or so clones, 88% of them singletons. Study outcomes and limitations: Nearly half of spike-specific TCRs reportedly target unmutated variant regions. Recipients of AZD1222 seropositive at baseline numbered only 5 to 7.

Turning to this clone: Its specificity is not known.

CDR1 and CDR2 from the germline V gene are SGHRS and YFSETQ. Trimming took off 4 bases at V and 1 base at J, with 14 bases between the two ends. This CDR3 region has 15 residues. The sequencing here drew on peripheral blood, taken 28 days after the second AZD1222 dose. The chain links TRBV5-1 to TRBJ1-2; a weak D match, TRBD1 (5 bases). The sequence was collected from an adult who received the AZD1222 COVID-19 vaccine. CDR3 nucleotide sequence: TGCGCCAGCAGCGACGGTAGGGGAGATAACTATGGCTACACCTTC. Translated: CASSDGRGDNYGYTF.